This TCR beta chain was documented in a study of blood T cell repertoires in COVID-19. Looking at the study overall: The study drew acute and convalescent COVID-19 samples from the United States, Italy and Spain.

In the original analysis: Reference gene primer amplification gave estimated nucleated cell counts. Sequenced by immunoSEQ multiplex PCR; TCRdb stores in-frame clones only, minus some. The V and J calls and clone size were taken over from that table, and D and trimming were inferred from the DNA. The table lists 76,000 or so clones, roughly nine tenths of them singletons. This CDR3 is built from 14 residues. V dropped 1 base and J dropped 12; count of bases not matched to a gene: 6. Germline-derived CDR1 and CDR2 are MNHNS and SASEGT. Sequencing input: peripheral blood. This receptor was obtained from a man of 80 years or more in a cohort sampled during active COVID-19. The rearrangement joins TRBV6-1 to TRBJ1-6; 7 nucleotides line up with TRBD1. The CDR3 DNA reads as TGTGCCAGCAGTGAAGAACAGGGGTGGCGACCCCTCCACTTT. It specifies CASSEEQGWRPLHF.